The rows below give T cell receptor beta chains drawn from one sample of a study of cytomegalovirus exposure and HLA in healthy donors. Some clones are missing from TCRdb's copy, which holds only in-frame ones; the method was immunoSEQ multiplex PCR. Of more than 95,000 clones listed, 75% to 85% are singletons. Sequenced material: PBMCs. Receptors originate from a woman aged 18-30 years in good health and CMV-seropositive. Each CDR3 is given with its conserved first and last residue. D genes are given only for firm matches. Size is omitted from some rows. Given values are once, few, many or a class for expanded clones.

CASSFAGPLYEQYF,TGTGCCAGCAGCTTTGCGGGGCCGTTATACGAGCAGTACTTC,TRBV7-9,NA,TRBJ2-7,NA
CASRGQGEETQYF,TGTGCCAGCAGGGGACAGGGAGAAGAGACCCAGTACTTC,TRBV28,NA,TRBJ2-5,TRBD1
CASSLMGLATDTQYF,TGTGCCAGCAGCTTAATGGGACTAGCCACAGATACGCAGTATTTT,TRBV7-2,NA,TRBJ2-3,TRBD2
CASSLASQGAHGYTF,TGTGCCAGCAGCTTAGCCTCACAGGGGGCCCATGGCTACACCTTC,TRBV7-6,NA,TRBJ1-2,TRBD1
CASRAGQGFFAPQHF,TGTGCCAGCAGGGCGGGACAGGGATTCTTCGCTCCCCAGCATTTT,TRBV2,NA,TRBJ1-5,TRBD1
CASSLAQLAGGPAHNEQFF,TGCGCCAGCAGCTTGGCCCAACTAGCGGGAGGGCCCGCGCACAATGAGCAGTTCTTC,TRBV5-1,NA,TRBJ2-1,TRBD2
CASSLESPLQETQYF,TGTGCCAGCAGCTTAGAATCGCCACTCCAAGAGACCCAGTACTTC,TRBV7-8,NA,TRBJ2-5,NA
CASSPMTSGRHEQFF,TGTGCCAGCAGTCCCATGACTAGCGGGAGGCATGAGCAGTTCTTC,TRBV28,NA,TRBJ2-1,TRBD2
CASSPRAGELFF,TGCGCCAGCAGCCCCAGGGCCGGGGAGCTGTTTTTT,TRBV4-3,NA,TRBJ2-2,NA
CASSPGTDQETQYF,TGTGCCAGCAGCCCAGGGACAGATCAAGAGACCCAGTACTTC,TRBV5-4,NA,TRBJ2-5,TRBD1
CASRSDRENSPLHF,TGTGCCAGCCGATCGGACAGGGAGAATTCACCCCTCCACTTT,TRBV19,NA,TRBJ1-6,TRBD1
CASSPSGGVNEKLFF,TGCGCCAGCAGCCCCAGTGGAGGGGTTAATGAAAAACTGTTTTTT,TRBV5-1,NA,TRBJ1-4,NA
CASRRGGYTDTQYF,TGTGCCAGTAGAAGAGGTGGGTACACAGATACGCAGTATTTT,TRBV19,NA,TRBJ2-3,NA
CASSQDGGQGEGNTIYF,TGCGCCAGCAGCCAAGATGGGGGACAGGGGGAAGGAAACACCATATATTTT,TRBV4-1,NA,TRBJ1-3,TRBD1
CASSQDRGGIDEQFF,TGCGCCAGCAGCCAAGATCGCGGGGGGATCGATGAGCAGTTCTTC,TRBV4-3,NA,TRBJ2-1,TRBD2
CASRWRDSRIAGNQPQHF,TGTGCCAGTCGTTGGCGGGACAGCCGAATTGCGGGCAATCAGCCCCAGCATTTT,TRBV19,NA,TRBJ1-5,TRBD1
CASSAQGDQPQHF,TGTGCCAGCAGTGCACAAGGGGATCAGCCCCAGCATTTT,TRBV6-1,NA,TRBJ1-5,NA
CAISIRQGANTGELFF,TGTGCCATCAGTATAAGACAGGGGGCGAACACCGGGGAGCTGTTTTTT,TRBV10-3,NA,TRBJ2-2,TRBD1
CASSSPGVRNEQYF,TGTGCCAGCAGTAGTCCGGGGGTGAGGAACGAGCAGTACTTC,TRBV5-4,NA,TRBJ2-7,NA
CAISVGQGVSETQYF,TGTGCCATCAGTGTGGGACAGGGGGTATCGGAGACCCAGTACTTC,TRBV10-3,NA,TRBJ2-5,TRBD1
CASSPGTGEGKAFF,TGTGCCAGCAGCCCCGGGACAGGGGAGGGGAAAGCTTTCTTT,TRBV7-9,NA,TRBJ1-1,TRBD1
CATSRGTGENTIYF,TGTGCCACCAGCAGAGGGACAGGGGAAAACACCATATATTTT,TRBV15,NA,TRBJ1-3,TRBD1
CASSSGLAGQLAGELFF,TGCGCCAGCAGCTCAGGACTAGCGGGGCAGTTGGCCGGGGAGCTGTTTTTT,TRBV5-1,NA,TRBJ2-2,TRBD2
CASSLAKGQENTEAFF,TGCGCCAGCAGCTTGGCTAAAGGACAGGAGAACACTGAAGCTTTCTTT,TRBV5-1,once,TRBJ1-1,TRBD1
CASSSHYGYTF,TGTGCCAGCTCGTCTCACTATGGCTACACCTTC,TRBV6-6,NA,TRBJ1-2,NA
CASSHRGSGNTIYF,TGTGCCAGCAGCCACAGGGGTTCTGGAAACACCATATATTTT,TRBV7-8,NA,TRBJ1-3,TRBD1
CASSLGWASGAYEQYF,TGTGCCAGCAGTTTGGGCTGGGCTAGCGGGGCCTACGAGCAGTACTTC,TRBV27,NA,TRBJ2-7,TRBD2
CASRSRGNTIYF,TGTGCCAGCAGGTCGAGAGGAAACACCATATATTTT,TRBV5-6,NA,TRBJ1-3,NA
CASSSSTRAEQYF,TGTGCCAGCAGTTCTTCCACTAGAGCCGAGCAGTACTTC,TRBV27,NA,TRBJ2-7,NA
CASSVGRLSPYGYTF,TGCGCCAGCAGTGTTGGGAGGCTCTCCCCTTATGGCTACACCTTC,TRBV10-2,NA,TRBJ1-2,NA
CASSVGQGVNYGYTF,TGTGCCAGCAGCGTCGGACAGGGAGTAAACTATGGCTACACCTTC,TRBV9,NA,TRBJ1-2,TRBD1
CASSIRQGNTGELFF,TGTGCCAGTAGTATTCGGCAGGGGAACACCGGGGAGCTGTTTTTT,TRBV19,NA,TRBJ2-2,NA
CASSQPRDSFNYGYTF,TGTGCCAGCAGTCAACCTCGGGACAGCTTTAACTATGGCTACACCTTC,TRBV28,NA,TRBJ1-2,TRBD1
CASSIRGGAFF,TGTGCCAGTAGTATACGTGGGGGGGCTTTCTTT,TRBV19,NA,TRBJ1-1,NA
CSAGTGLSNEKLFF,TGCAGCGCCGGGACAGGCCTTTCTAATGAAAAACTGTTTTTT,TRBV29-1,NA,TRBJ1-4,TRBD1
CASRQGARGYTF,TGTGCCAGCCGACAGGGGGCTAGAGGCTACACCTTC,TRBV7-9,NA,TRBJ1-2,TRBD1
CASSLDHRGRGYTGELFF,TGCGCCAGCAGCTTGGACCACAGGGGGCGAGGGTACACCGGGGAGCTGTTTTTT,TRBV5-1,NA,TRBJ2-2,TRBD1
CASSFTGDYNEQFF,TGTGCCAGCAGCTTTACCGGGGACTACAATGAGCAGTTCTTC,TRBV7-3,NA,TRBJ2-1,NA
CASSPTPSQTQYF,TGTGCCAGCTCACCAACTCCCTCACAGACCCAGTACTTC,TRBV18,NA,TRBJ2-5,NA
CASTSTDYGYTF,TGTGCCAGCACCTCTACAGACTATGGCTACACCTTC,TRBV28,NA,TRBJ1-2,NA
CASTEQGGYYGYTF,TGCGCCAGCACCGAACAGGGGGGGTACTATGGCTACACCTTC,TRBV4-1,few,TRBJ1-2,TRBD1
CASSLGGGAKNIQYF,TGTGCCAGCAGCCTGGGGGGTGGAGCCAAAAACATTCAGTACTTC,TRBV28,NA,TRBJ2-4,NA
CASSSLAGTYNEQFF,TGTGCCAGCAGCTCCTTAGCGGGAACCTACAATGAGCAGTTCTTC,TRBV11-3,NA,TRBJ2-1,TRBD2
CASSVGRLAGTDTQYF,TGTGCCAGCAGCGTAGGCCGGTTAGCCGGCACAGATACGCAGTATTTT,TRBV9,NA,TRBJ2-3,NA
CASSLDSRGNQPQHF,TGTGCCAGCAGCTTAGACTCCCGGGGGAATCAGCCCCAGCATTTT,TRBV7-2,NA,TRBJ1-5,NA
CASSSWTGGTEKLFF,TGTGCCAGCAGTTCCTGGACAGGGGGGACTGAAAAACTGTTTTTT,TRBV27,NA,TRBJ1-4,TRBD1
CASSLSRTGNSNQPQHF,TGTGCCAGCAGCTTATCCCGGACAGGTAATAGCAATCAGCCCCAGCATTTT,TRBV7-9,NA,TRBJ1-5,TRBD1
CASSYRQVPSYEQYF,TGCGCCAGCAGCTACAGACAGGTCCCCTCCTACGAGCAGTACTTC,TRBV5-1,NA,TRBJ2-7,NA
CASSLTQTGSGNTIYF,TGTGCCAGCAGTTTAACACAGACGGGGTCTGGAAACACCATATATTTT,TRBV27,NA,TRBJ1-3,NA
CASSTGYPYNEQFF,TGTGCCAGCAGCACAGGGTACCCCTACAATGAGCAGTTCTTC,TRBV27,NA,TRBJ2-1,NA